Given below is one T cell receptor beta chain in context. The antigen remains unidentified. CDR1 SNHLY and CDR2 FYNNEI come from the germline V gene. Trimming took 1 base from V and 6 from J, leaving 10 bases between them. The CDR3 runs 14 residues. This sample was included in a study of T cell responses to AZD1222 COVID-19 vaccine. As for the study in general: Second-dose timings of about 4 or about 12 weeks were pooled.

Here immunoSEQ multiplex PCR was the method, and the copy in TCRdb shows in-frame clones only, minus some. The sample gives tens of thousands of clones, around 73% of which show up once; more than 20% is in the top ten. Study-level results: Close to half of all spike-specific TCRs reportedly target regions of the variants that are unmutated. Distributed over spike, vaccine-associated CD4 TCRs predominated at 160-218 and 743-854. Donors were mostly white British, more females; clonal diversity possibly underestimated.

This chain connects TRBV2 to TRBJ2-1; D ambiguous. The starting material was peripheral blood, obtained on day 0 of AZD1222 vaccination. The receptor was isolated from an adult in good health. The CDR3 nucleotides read TGTGCCAGCAGTGAAGGAACCCGCTTCAATGAGCAGTTCTTC. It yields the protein CASSEGTRFNEQFF.